Described below is a single TCR beta chain sequence and its context. Its cognate antigen is unknown. The germline CDR1 and CDR2 sequences are GTSNPN and SVGIG (reference sequence). V dropped 2 bases and J dropped 2; count of bases not matched to a gene: 0. This CDR3 spans 14 amino acids. These data belong to a study of cytomegalovirus exposure and HLA in healthy donors. Study-wide results and caveats: Most CMV-associated TCR beta chains were later found to appear HLA-restricted.

The PCR made use of 60 Vbeta and 13 Jbeta primers. This table comes from immunoSEQ multiplex PCR, and its TCRdb copy is limited to in-frame clones, with some not included. The sample has 100,000 to 150,000 clones, approximately 90% seen once. The receptor was isolated from a woman in her twenties or thirties in good health and CMV-seronegative. Sample: PBMCs. The gene calls are TRBV30 and TRBJ2-1; 10 bases are shared with TRBD2. CDR3 nucleotides: TGTGCCTGGAGTACTAGCGGGACCTACAATGAGCAGTTCTTC. Its protein is CAWSTSGTYNEQFF.